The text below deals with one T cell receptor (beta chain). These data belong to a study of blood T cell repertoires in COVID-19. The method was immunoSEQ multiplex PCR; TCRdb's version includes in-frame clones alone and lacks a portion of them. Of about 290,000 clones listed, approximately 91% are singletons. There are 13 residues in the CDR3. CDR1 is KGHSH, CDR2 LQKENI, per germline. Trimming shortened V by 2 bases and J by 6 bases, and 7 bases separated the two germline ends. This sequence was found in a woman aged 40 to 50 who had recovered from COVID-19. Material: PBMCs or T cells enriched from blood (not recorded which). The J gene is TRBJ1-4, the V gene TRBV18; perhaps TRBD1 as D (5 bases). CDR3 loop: CASSPGADEKLFF. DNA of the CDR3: TGTGCCAGCTCACCAGGGGCTGATGAAAAACTGTTTTTT.